This T cell receptor beta chain comes out of a study of blood T cell repertoires in COVID-19. Turning to the study itself: Material from acute and convalescent COVID-19 was sourced from the United States, Italy and Spain.

The ends lost 3 bases at V and 13 bases at J; junction bases unmatched: 10. Germline CDR1 SGHTA, CDR2 FQGNSA. The CDR3 totals 14 residues. Ages ranged from roughly 18 to 100 years, with residence in approximately 23 US areas. The recovered donors of Cohort 3 showed two negative PCRs, clearance, or symptom resolution. Original data processing: Reference gene primer amplification gave nucleated cell count estimates. Sequencing was performed with immunoSEQ multiplex PCR; in TCRdb, only in-frame clones are kept and a portion is missing. From that table come the V and J calls and clone size; the DNA was used to work out D and trimming. This table has 250,000 or so clones, roughly 88% appearing once.

The sample consisted of PBMCs or T cells enriched from blood (not recorded which). The receptor's source is a woman aged 45-59 years who had recovered from COVID-19. V usage is TRBV7-2 and J usage is TRBJ2-7; 12 positions agree with TRBD2. CDR3 nucleotides: TGTGCCAGCAGCTTTGGTTCTAGCGGGAGGGCCCTCTACTTC. Protein: CASSFGSSGRALYF.